One sample yielded the 21 T cell receptor beta chains listed below, sequenced in a study of breast tumors, draining lymph nodes, adjacent tissues. TCRdb re-derived calls from the multiplex PCR reads in MiXCR, one entry per CDR3 protein. This sample has around 140,000 distinct CDR3 sequences, with 20% to 25% found just once. Axillary draining lymph nodes of breast cancer patients supplied the node samples. Sequencing used axillary lymph node tissue. These receptors were obtained from a female donor with breast cancer. Some clones in this sample may be carry-over from other donors' samples.

This clonotype has a count of ten or more. The chain combines TRBV27 with TRBJ2-7; 9 bases match TRBD2. V lost 3 bases to trimming and J lost 7 bases; unmatched junction nucleotides: 22. This CDR3 has 19 residues. CDR1 and CDR2 from the germline V gene are MNHEY and SMNVEV (reference sequence). CDR3 bases: TGTGCCAGCAGTTTCCGACAGGGACCAGGGGTAGCGGGAGCGGTGGAGCAGTACTTC. Encoded protein: CASSFRQGPGVAGAVEQYF.

A remark on this clonotype: A much more abundant neighbour one base away suggests this may be a read error. This sequence joins TRBV10-2 and TRBJ1-2; 9 nucleotides agree with TRBD1. The length of the CDR3 is 13 residues. Germline CDR1 WSHSY, CDR2 SAAADI. The DNA for the CDR3 is TGCGCCAGCGGACAGGGGTTAATCGGTGGCTACCCCTTC. As protein: CASGQGLIGGYPF.

This clonotype was counted ten times or more. The V gene is TRBV20-1, the J gene TRBJ2-1; D is possibly TRBD1 or TRBD2 (5 bases each). From germline, CDR1 is DFQATT and CDR2 SNEGSKA (reference sequence). The CDR3 has 14 amino acids. V dropped 5 bases and J dropped 8 bases, with 19 bases sitting between them. The CDR3 sequence: CSALLGASLDEQFF. CDR3 coding DNA: TGCAGTGCTCTACTAGGGGCTAGCCTCGATGAGCAGTTCTTC.

The chain uses TRBV5-5 and TRBJ2-7; TRBD2 matches at 14 bases. This CDR3 is built from 15 residues. Germline V gene data show CDR1 as SGHKS and CDR2 as YYEKEE (reference sequence). V shed 4 bases and J 4 bases; nucleotides not matched to a gene: 4. CDR3 sequence reads: CASSMTSGRGYEQYF. CDR3 nucleotide sequence: TGTGCCAGCAGCATGACTAGCGGGAGGGGGTACGAGCAGTACTTC. Drawing the rest from reference TRBV5-5 and TRBJ2-7, the complete variable domain is DAGVTQSPTHLIKTRGQQVTLRCSPISGHKSVSWYQQVLGQGPQFIFQYYEKEERGRGNFPDRFSARQFPNYSSELNVNALLLGDSALYLCASSMTSGRGYEQYFGPGTRLTVT.

To note about this clonotype: A read error may produce the germline difference seen at one junction end. V and J are TRBV3-1 and TRBJ2-3, with 8 bases matching TRBD2. The V gene's germline CDR1 is LGHDT and CDR2 YNNKEL (reference sequence). This CDR3 comprises 15 residues. CDR3 sequence reads: CASSSRLAITDRQYF. For the CDR3, the DNA is TGTGCCAGCAGCTCGAGACTAGCGATCACAGATAGGCAGTATTTT.

This clonotype occurred a few times. The CDR3 region is CASSAAAGRETQYF. The CDR3 DNA follows: TGTGCCAGCAGCGCCGCGGCGGGAAGAGAGACCCAGTACTTC. The rearrangement joins TRBV3-1 to TRBJ2-5, with D tentatively TRBD2 (6 bases). The length of the CDR3 is 14 residues. Trimming pared 5 bases from V and 4 bases from J, leaving 14 bases between. The germline CDR1 and CDR2 sequences are LGHDT and YNNKEL (reference sequence).

In its sample, this clonotype was seen many times. The chain carries TRBV7-8 and TRBJ1-4; 7 bases fit TRBD1. Germline CDR1 is SGHVS and CDR2 is FQNEAQ. The CDR3 is 16 residues long. Trimming cost V 4 bases and J 0 bases; bases outside gene matches: 5. The CDR3 nucleotides are TGTGCCAGCAGCTCGGCTGGGACAGCAACTAATGAAAAACTGTTTTTT. It translates to CASSSAGTATNEKLFF.

This clonotype showed up many times. The rearrangement joins TRBV30 to TRBJ2-2; 9 nucleotides match TRBD2. V shed 1 base, J shed 7 bases, and the junction held 4 bases outside the gene matches. The CDR3 runs to 14 residues. Per germline, CDR1 GTSNPN and CDR2 SVGIG (reference sequence). CDR3: CAWSGAGGGGELFF. The DNA of the CDR3 is TGTGCCTGGAGTGGAGCGGGAGGAGGCGGGGAGCTGTTTTTT. The whole variable domain, remainder taken from reference TRBV30 and TRBJ2-2, is SQTIHQWPATLVQPVGSPLSLECTVEGTSNPNLYWYRQAAGRGLQLLFYSVGIGQISSEVPQNLSASRPQDRQFILSSKKLLLSDSGFYLCAWSGAGGGGELFFGEGSRLTVL.

With regard to this clonotype: A junction boundary mismatches the germline segment, possibly from a read error. The DNA of the CDR3 is TGTGCCAGCAGCCCTTTCGGGGACATTCAGTGCTTC. It codes for CASSPFGDIQCF. This sequence joins TRBV2 and TRBJ2-4; a possible D gene is TRBD1 (6 bases). The V gene's germline CDR1 is SNHLY and CDR2 FYNNEI. The CDR3 spans 12 residues.

This clonotype was recorded at least ten times. V is TRBV24-1 and J is TRBJ2-3; D not certain. This CDR3 is 12 amino acids long. From germline, CDR1 is KGHDR and CDR2 SFDVKD. Trimming took off 7 bases at V and 2 bases at J, with 6 bases between the two ends. The CDR3: CATRDHTDTQYF. CDR3 nucleotide sequence: TGTGCCACCAGAGACCACACAGATACGCAGTATTTT.

This clonotype was recorded many times. This chain uses TRBV27 with TRBJ1-6; D gene uncertain. V was trimmed by 1 base and J by 0 bases, leaving 7 bases between them. The germline gives CDR1 MNHEY, CDR2 SMNVEV (reference sequence). The CDR3 sequence is 16 residues long. The CDR3 DNA reads as TGTGCCAGCAGTTTATTACCGAGCTCCTATAATTCACCCCTCCACTTT. Its translation is CASSLLPSSYNSPLHF.

The sample holds many counts of this clonotype. This chain connects TRBV9 to TRBJ2-5; TRBD1 matches at 9 bases. The germline V gene encodes CDR1 SGDLS and CDR2 YYNGEE. The J segment lost 2 bases and the V segment lost 2 bases, leaving 1 base of the junction unmatched. CDR3 length: 14 amino acids. The CDR3 bases are TGTGCCAGCAGCGTCGGGACAGGGCAAGAGACCCAGTACTTC. Encoded protein: CASSVGTGQETQYF.

Ten or more counts support this clonotype. The chain couples TRBV30 to TRBJ2-5; no clear D gene. Trimming cost V 5 bases and J 7 bases, with 17 bases left between them. The CDR3 is 13 amino acids. Looked up from germline, CDR1 is GTSNPN and CDR2 is SVGIG (reference sequence). The CDR3 DNA is TGTGCCTGGGAACTTAAGATGTGGGGGACCCAGTACTTC. It translates to CAWELKMWGTQYF.

There are many counts of this clonotype. The V gene is TRBV24-1, the J gene TRBJ2-5, with unresolved D. The CDR3 is 12 residues long. Trimming took 5 bases from V and 2 from J, leaving 5 bases between them. Germline V gene data show CDR1 as KGHDR and CDR2 as SFDVKD. CDR3 bases: TGTGCCACCAGTGTGGATCAAGAGACCCAGTACTTC. It is translated as CATSVDQETQYF.

Turning to this clonotype: The junction shows a germline mismatch at one end, possibly a read error. The gene calls are TRBV19 and TRBJ1-3, with D unresolved. Looked up from germline, CDR1 is LNHDA and CDR2 is SQIVND (reference sequence). The CDR3 sequence is 14 residues long. The CDR3 bases are TGTGCCAGTAGAGAATCCGCTACGGGAAACATCATATATTTT. This encodes CASRESATGNIIYF.

This clonotype occurred many times. The V and J genes are TRBV5-1 and TRBJ2-5; a possible D gene is TRBD2 (7 bases). Between the trimmed V and J ends, which lost 4 bases and 5 bases, there was a span of 24 bases. CDR3 size: 17 residues. Germline CDR1 and CDR2: SGHRS and YFSETQ. The CDR3 sequence is CASSPGLGLGQGETQYF. As DNA, the CDR3 is TGCGCCAGCAGCCCTGGACTAGGACTAGGCCAGGGGGAGACCCAGTACTTC.

In its sample, this clonotype was seen many times. The chain employs TRBV7-8 and TRBJ1-2, with TRBD1 matching 9 bases. This CDR3 comprises 15 residues. With V trimmed by 5 bases and J by 4 bases, 8 bases remained unmatched. Looked up from germline, CDR1 is SGHVS and CDR2 is FQNEAQ. The CDR3 region is CASSPRQGDLYGYTF. The CDR3 nucleotides are TGTGCCAGCAGCCCTAGACAGGGGGACCTCTATGGCTACACCTTC.

Ten or more counts support this clonotype. This chain joins TRBV20-1 and TRBJ2-3, with D possibly being TRBD1 (6 bases). Trimming left V 3 bases short and J 4 bases short, with 20 bases between. The germline V gene encodes CDR1 DFQATT and CDR2 SNEGSKA (reference sequence). This CDR3 is 16 amino acids long. As DNA, the CDR3 is TGCAGTGCTAGCCCAGCGGTCCAAAAGGGGGCAGATACGCAGTATTTT. It codes for CSASPAVQKGADTQYF.

This clonotype was detected ten times or more. The J gene is TRBJ2-5, the V gene TRBV11-3, with TRBD1 identical over 9 bases. V shed 5 bases, J shed 7 bases, and the junction held 8 bases outside the gene matches. CDR3 size: 14 residues. Germline lookup yields CDR1 SGHNT and CDR2 YENEEA. CDR3 loop: CASSKQGARGTQYF. The CDR3 region has the DNA TGTGCCAGCAGCAAACAGGGGGCCCGGGGGACCCAGTACTTC.

This rearrangement joins TRBV6-5 to TRBJ2-6; 10 bases are a match to TRBD1. Germline lookup yields CDR1 MNHEY and CDR2 SVGAGI. Trimming cost V 6 bases and J 3 bases; bases outside gene matches: 8. The CDR3 is made up of 17 amino acids. CDR3 sequence: CASREDRGRFGANVLTF. CDR3 nucleotide sequence: TGTGCCAGCAGGGAAGACAGGGGGCGATTTGGGGCCAACGTCCTGACTTTC.

This clonotype was counted many times. The V and J genes are TRBV4-1 and TRBJ1-2; 7 positions match TRBD1. Germline CDR1 MGHRA, CDR2 YSYEKL. This CDR3 region has 14 residues. After removal of 2 bases from V and 7 bases from J, the junction contained 7 bases not matched to a gene. CDR3 coding DNA: TGCGCCAGCAGCCAACCCGGACAGGCCCGTGGCTACACCTTC. Its protein is CASSQPGQARGYTF.